This TCR beta chain comes out of a study of T cells in Graves' hyperthyroidism and ophthalmopathy. Findings of the study overall: For ophthalmopathy, model prediction preceded onset by a median roughly 6.2 months.

TCR beta CDR3 regions were amplified from RNA transcripts. HTBI primers were the set used in a first-round RT-PCR of the TCR CDR3. TCRdb ran MiXCR on the multiplex PCR reads and lists one entry per CDR3 protein. The profile shows about 400,000 distinct CDR3 sequences, more than 13% of them singletons. This CDR3 is 13 amino acids long. Trimming cost V 7 bases and J 6 bases; bases outside gene matches: 7. Germline V gene sequence: CDR1 MNHEY, CDR2 SVGEGT. This clonotype was detected ten times or more. The target antigen is unknown. Hyperthyroidism of Graves' type that showed no ophthalmopathy progression within 18 months was stable.

The gene calls are TRBV6-2 or TRBV6-3 and TRBJ2-7; TRBD1 agrees at 9 bases. The TCR comes from a woman in her twenties or thirties with Graves' hyperthyroidism. Sequencing was carried out using blood. In DNA form, the CDR3 reads TGTGCCAGCACTGGGACAGGGCACTCCGAGCAGTACTTC. Translation gives CASTGTGHSEQYF.